This T cell receptor beta chain was identified in a study of cytomegalovirus exposure and HLA in healthy donors. Study summary: There were 350 to 450 genotyped donors. Of these, 81% fell in the genetic ancestry cluster associated with self-reported Caucasian donors.

PCR primers comprised 60 Vbeta and 13 Jbeta primers. Some clones are missing from TCRdb's copy, which holds only in-frame ones; the method was immunoSEQ multiplex PCR. The table includes 55,000 to 65,000 clones, 70% to 75% detected once. Study-level findings and limits: There were a few CMV-associated chains whose specificity for CMV antigens was confirmed in vitro. Among immune exposure information, only CMV serostatus was available.

A note on this clone: The antigen is not known.

This sequence was found in a man aged 25 to 40 in good health and CMV-seropositive. Sequenced: PBMCs.

CDR3 in amino acids: CASSLGGSNTGELFF. CDR3 bases: TGTGCCAGCAGCTTAGGTGGGAGTAACACCGGGGAGCTGTTTTTT. V gene TRBV7-8 combines with J gene TRBJ2-2; D possibly corresponds to TRBD2 (5 bases). Germline loops: CDR1 SGHVS, CDR2 FQNEAQ. The CDR3 runs 15 residues. V was pared by 1 base and J by 2 bases, with 8 bases between.